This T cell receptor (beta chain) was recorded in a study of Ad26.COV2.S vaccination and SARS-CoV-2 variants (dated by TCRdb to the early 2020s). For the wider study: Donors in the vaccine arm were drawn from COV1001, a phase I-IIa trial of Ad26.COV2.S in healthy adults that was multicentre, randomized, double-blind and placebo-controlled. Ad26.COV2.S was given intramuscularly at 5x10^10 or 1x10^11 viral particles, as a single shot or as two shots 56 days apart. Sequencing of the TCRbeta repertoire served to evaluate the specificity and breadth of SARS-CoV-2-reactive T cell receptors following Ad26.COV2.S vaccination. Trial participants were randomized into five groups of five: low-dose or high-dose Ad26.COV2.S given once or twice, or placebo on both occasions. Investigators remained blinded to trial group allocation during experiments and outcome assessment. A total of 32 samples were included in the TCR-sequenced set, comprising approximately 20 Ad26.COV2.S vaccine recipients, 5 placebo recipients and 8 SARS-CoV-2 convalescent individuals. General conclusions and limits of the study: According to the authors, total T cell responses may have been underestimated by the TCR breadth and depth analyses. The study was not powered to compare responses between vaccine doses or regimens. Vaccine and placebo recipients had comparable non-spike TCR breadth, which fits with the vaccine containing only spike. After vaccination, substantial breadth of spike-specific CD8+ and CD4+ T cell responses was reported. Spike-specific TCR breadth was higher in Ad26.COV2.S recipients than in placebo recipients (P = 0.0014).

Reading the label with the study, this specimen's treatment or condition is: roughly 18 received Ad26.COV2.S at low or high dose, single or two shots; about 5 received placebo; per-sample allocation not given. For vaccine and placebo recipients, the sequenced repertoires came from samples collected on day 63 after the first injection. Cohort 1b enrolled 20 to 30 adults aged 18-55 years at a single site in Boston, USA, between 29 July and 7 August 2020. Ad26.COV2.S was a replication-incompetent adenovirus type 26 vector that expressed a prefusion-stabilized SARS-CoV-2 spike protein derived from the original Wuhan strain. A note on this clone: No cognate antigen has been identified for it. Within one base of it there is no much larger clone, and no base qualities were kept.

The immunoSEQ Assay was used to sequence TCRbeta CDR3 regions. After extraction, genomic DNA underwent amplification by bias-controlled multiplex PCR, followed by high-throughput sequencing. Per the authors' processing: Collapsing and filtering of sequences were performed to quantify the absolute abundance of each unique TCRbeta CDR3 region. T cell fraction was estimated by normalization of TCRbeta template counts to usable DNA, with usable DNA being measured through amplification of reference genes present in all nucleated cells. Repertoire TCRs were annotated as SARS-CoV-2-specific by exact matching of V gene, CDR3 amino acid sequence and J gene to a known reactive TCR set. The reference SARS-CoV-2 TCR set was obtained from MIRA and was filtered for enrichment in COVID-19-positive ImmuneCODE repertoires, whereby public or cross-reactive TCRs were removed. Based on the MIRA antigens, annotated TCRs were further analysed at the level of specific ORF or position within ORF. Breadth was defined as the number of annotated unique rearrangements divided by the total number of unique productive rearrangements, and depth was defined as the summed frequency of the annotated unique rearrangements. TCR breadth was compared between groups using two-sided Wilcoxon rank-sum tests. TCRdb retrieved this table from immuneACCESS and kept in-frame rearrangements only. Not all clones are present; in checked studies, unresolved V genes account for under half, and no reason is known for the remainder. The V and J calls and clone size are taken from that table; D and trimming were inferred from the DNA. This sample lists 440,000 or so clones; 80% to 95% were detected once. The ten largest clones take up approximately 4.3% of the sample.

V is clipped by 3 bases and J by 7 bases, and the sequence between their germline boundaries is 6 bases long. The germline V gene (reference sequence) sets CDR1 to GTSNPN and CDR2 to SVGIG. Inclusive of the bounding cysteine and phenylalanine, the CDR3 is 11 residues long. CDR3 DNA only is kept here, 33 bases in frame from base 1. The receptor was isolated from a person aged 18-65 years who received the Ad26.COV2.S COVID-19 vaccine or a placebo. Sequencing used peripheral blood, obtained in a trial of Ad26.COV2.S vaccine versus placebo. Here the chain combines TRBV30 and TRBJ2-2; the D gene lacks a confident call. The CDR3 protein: CAWRPRGELFF. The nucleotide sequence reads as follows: TGTGCCTGGAGGCCGCGCGGGGAGCTGTTTTTT.